These T cell receptor beta chains were read from a single sample in a study of Tregs in tolerant kidney transplant recipients. The data were produced by immunoSEQ multiplex PCR, yet TCRdb's version contains in-frame clones alone and is incomplete. The sample lists about 83,000 clones, roughly 98% seen once, with roughly 0.59% in the top ten. Sample: CD4+ T cells from blood, taken before the transplant. Every receptor here comes from a human donor who received a combined kidney and bone marrow transplant. CDR3s include the opening cysteine and the closing phenylalanine or tryptophan. Fields, in order: clone size, V gene, D gene, J gene, CDR3 protein, CDR3 DNA. The D gene is left open where the match is weak. Part of the rows lack a size; the others show once, few, many or a class for expanded clones.

>NA|TRBV7-3|TRBD1|TRBJ2-2
CASSRDRGGTGELFF
TGTGCCAGCAGCAGGGACAGGGGTGGCACCGGGGAGCTGTTTTTT
>NA|TRBV10-3|NA|TRBJ2-7
CAIRDNNHEQYF
TGTGCCATCAGGGACAATAACCACGAGCAGTACTTC
>NA|TRBV7-2|TRBD2|TRBJ2-7
CASSVGGTSGWSYEQYF
TGTGCCAGCAGCGTCGGCGGGACTAGCGGTTGGTCCTACGAGCAGTACTTC
>NA|TRBV2|TRBD1|TRBJ1-5
CASSELTWMTGSNQPQHF
TGTGCCAGCAGTGAATTGACTTGGATGACAGGGTCCAATCAGCCCCAGCATTTT
>NA|TRBV7-8|NA|TRBJ1-1
CASSLGRVYTEAFF
TGTGCCAGCAGCTTAGGCCGGGTATACACTGAAGCTTTCTTT
>NA|TRBV5-1|NA|TRBJ2-3
CASSSKPRADTQYF
TGCGCCAGCAGCTCTAAGCCTCGGGCAGATACGCAGTATTTT
>NA|TRBV5-1|NA|TRBJ1-3
CASSLEGASGNTIYF
TGCGCCAGCAGCTTGGAGGGAGCCTCTGGAAACACCATATATTTT
>NA|TRBV12-5|NA|TRBJ2-3
CASGWDSTDTQYF
TGTGCTAGTGGTTGGGACTCCACAGATACGCAGTATTTT
>NA|TRBV5-6|TRBD2|TRBJ2-5
CASLLAIQETQYF
TGTGCCAGCCTACTAGCGATCCAAGAGACCCAGTACTTC
>NA|TRBV9|TRBD1|TRBJ2-1
CASSQQGLQAYNEQFF
TGTGCCAGCAGCCAACAGGGGCTCCAGGCCTACAATGAGCAGTTCTTC
>NA|TRBV12-2|NA|TRBJ2-5
CASRLRREAETQYF
TGTGCAAGTCGCTTAAGGCGGGAGGCGGAGACCCAGTACTTC
>NA|TRBV15|TRBD2|TRBJ2-5
CATSGSGGLQETQYF
TGTGCCACCAGCGGTAGCGGGGGGTTACAAGAGACCCAGTACTTC
>NA|TRBV9|NA|TRBJ1-1
CASSAQGSEAFF
TGTGCCAGCAGCGCTCAGGGATCTGAAGCTTTCTTT
>NA|TRBV7-3|NA|TRBJ2-2
CASSLRRGQDTGELFF
TGTGCCAGCAGCTTACGGAGGGGCCAGGACACCGGGGAGCTGTTTTTT
>once|TRBV10-3|NA|TRBJ1-4
CAISGRSNEKLFF
TGTGCCATCAGTGGGCGGAGTAATGAAAAACTGTTTTTT
>NA|TRBV7-2|NA|TRBJ1-2
CASSSTAGTFYGYTF
TGTGCCAGCAGTTCGACCGCCGGGACATTCTATGGCTACACCTTC
>NA|TRBV7-3|NA|TRBJ2-1
CASSSGLAGEQFF
TGTGCCAGCAGCTCGGGCCTAGCTGGTGAGCAGTTCTTC
>NA|TRBV20-1|TRBD1|TRBJ1-2
CSAIDRGGYTF
TGCAGTGCTATTGACAGGGGTGGCTACACCTTC
>NA|TRBV10-3|NA|TRBJ1-1
CAISESVVVGFEAFF
TGTGCCATCAGTGAGTCGGTGGTTGTGGGCTTTGAAGCTTTCTTT
>NA|TRBV7-9|NA|TRBJ2-2
CASTKIGGNTGELFF
TGTGCCAGCACCAAAATAGGGGGGAACACCGGGGAGCTGTTTTTT
>NA|TRBV10-3|TRBD1|TRBJ1-2
CAISERQGSYGYTF
TGTGCCATCAGCGAGAGACAGGGTAGCTATGGCTACACCTTC
>NA|TRBV5-1|NA|TRBJ2-6
CASSDGGAAGANVLTF
TGCGCCAGCAGCGATGGGGGGGCAGCTGGGGCCAACGTCCTGACTTTC
>NA|TRBV7-2|TRBD2|TRBJ2-1
CASSLVSGRVGNEQFF
TGTGCCAGCAGCTTAGTAAGCGGGAGGGTCGGCAATGAGCAGTTCTTC
>NA|TRBV4-3|TRBD1|TRBJ2-7
CASSQEDRVYEQYF
TGCGCCAGCAGCCAAGAGGACAGGGTGTACGAGCAGTACTTC
>NA|TRBV7-8|TRBD1|TRBJ2-5
CASSLMGSGDSLFSQYF
TGTGCCAGCAGCTTAATGGGATCTGGGGACAGCCTGTTTTCTCAGTACTTC
>NA|TRBV14|NA|TRBJ1-2
CASSPPGHDIWAPGGYGYTF
TGTGCCAGCAGCCCTCCGGGACACGACATTTGGGCACCTGGGGGCTATGGCTACACCTTC
>NA|TRBV9|NA|TRBJ2-5
CASSVAGNQETQYF
TGTGCCAGCAGCGTAGCGGGAAACCAAGAGACCCAGTACTTC
>NA|TRBV28|TRBD2|TRBJ2-3
CASSLSGGAGTSDTQYF
TGTGCCAGCAGTCTTAGCGGGGGGGCCGGGACATCAGATACGCAGTATTTT
>NA|TRBV30|TRBD2|TRBJ2-1
CAWSSGGAPYNEQFF
TGTGCCTGGAGTAGCGGGGGGGCCCCCTACAATGAGCAGTTCTTC
>NA|TRBV5-1|NA|TRBJ1-2
CASRLRGTYASNYGYTF
TGCGCCAGCAGGCTACGGGGGACCTACGCCTCTAACTATGGCTACACCTTC
>NA|TRBV19|TRBD2|TRBJ2-3
CASSIGTRADTQYF
TGTGCCAGTAGTATCGGGACTAGGGCAGATACGCAGTATTTT
>NA|TRBV29-1|NA|TRBJ2-7
CSVEEKAGIEQYF
TGCAGCGTTGAAGAGAAAGCCGGGATCGAGCAGTACTTC
>NA|TRBV9|NA|TRBJ2-7
CASSVAEGRLYEQYF
TGTGCCAGCAGCGTAGCTGAAGGCAGACTTTACGAGCAGTACTTC
>NA|TRBV4-1|TRBD2|TRBJ2-3
CASSQVRTSGTDTQYF
TGCGCCAGCAGCCAAGTCCGGACTAGCGGGACAGATACGCAGTATTTT
>NA|TRBV11-2|NA|TRBJ1-3
CASSSLITGNSGNTIYF
TGTGCCAGCAGCTCCCTCATAACAGGAAACTCTGGAAACACCATATATTTT
>NA|TRBV6-1|NA|TRBJ1-1
CASTYTGSGATEAFF
TGTGCCAGCACCTATACAGGGTCCGGGGCCACTGAAGCTTTCTTT
>NA|TRBV5-6|NA|TRBJ2-3
CASSPLSVSTDTQYF
TGTGCCAGCAGCCCCCTCAGCGTTAGCACAGATACGCAGTATTTT